Here is one TCR beta chain with its context. Its matching antigen is unknown. Trimming took 7 bases from V and 6 from J, leaving 20 bases between them. The CDR3 covers 14 residues. Germline CDR1 and CDR2: GTSNPN and SVGIG (reference sequence). TCRdb's table, derived via immunoSEQ multiplex PCR, lists solely in-frame clones and lacks some. The sample comprises 150,000 or so clones, under 90% of which are singletons, and roughly 6.3% rests with the top ten. The sample originates from a study of T cell responses to AZD1222 COVID-19 vaccine. Whole-study context: Samples with a second dose at about 4 or about 12 weeks were pooled together. Study results and caveats: The study found vaccine-associated CD4 TCRs spanning spike, dominant at 160-218 and 743-854. Repertoire collection took place solely once the T cell response had peaked.

The chain recombines TRBV30 with TRBJ2-3; a weak D match, TRBD2 (5 bases). The TCR comes from an adult in good health. The sample here was peripheral blood, taken on day 0 of AZD1222 vaccination. CDR3 DNA sequence: TGTGCCTTCTCGAGGCGAGGGTTTATTGATACGCAGTATTTT. Residues: CAFSRRGFIDTQYF.